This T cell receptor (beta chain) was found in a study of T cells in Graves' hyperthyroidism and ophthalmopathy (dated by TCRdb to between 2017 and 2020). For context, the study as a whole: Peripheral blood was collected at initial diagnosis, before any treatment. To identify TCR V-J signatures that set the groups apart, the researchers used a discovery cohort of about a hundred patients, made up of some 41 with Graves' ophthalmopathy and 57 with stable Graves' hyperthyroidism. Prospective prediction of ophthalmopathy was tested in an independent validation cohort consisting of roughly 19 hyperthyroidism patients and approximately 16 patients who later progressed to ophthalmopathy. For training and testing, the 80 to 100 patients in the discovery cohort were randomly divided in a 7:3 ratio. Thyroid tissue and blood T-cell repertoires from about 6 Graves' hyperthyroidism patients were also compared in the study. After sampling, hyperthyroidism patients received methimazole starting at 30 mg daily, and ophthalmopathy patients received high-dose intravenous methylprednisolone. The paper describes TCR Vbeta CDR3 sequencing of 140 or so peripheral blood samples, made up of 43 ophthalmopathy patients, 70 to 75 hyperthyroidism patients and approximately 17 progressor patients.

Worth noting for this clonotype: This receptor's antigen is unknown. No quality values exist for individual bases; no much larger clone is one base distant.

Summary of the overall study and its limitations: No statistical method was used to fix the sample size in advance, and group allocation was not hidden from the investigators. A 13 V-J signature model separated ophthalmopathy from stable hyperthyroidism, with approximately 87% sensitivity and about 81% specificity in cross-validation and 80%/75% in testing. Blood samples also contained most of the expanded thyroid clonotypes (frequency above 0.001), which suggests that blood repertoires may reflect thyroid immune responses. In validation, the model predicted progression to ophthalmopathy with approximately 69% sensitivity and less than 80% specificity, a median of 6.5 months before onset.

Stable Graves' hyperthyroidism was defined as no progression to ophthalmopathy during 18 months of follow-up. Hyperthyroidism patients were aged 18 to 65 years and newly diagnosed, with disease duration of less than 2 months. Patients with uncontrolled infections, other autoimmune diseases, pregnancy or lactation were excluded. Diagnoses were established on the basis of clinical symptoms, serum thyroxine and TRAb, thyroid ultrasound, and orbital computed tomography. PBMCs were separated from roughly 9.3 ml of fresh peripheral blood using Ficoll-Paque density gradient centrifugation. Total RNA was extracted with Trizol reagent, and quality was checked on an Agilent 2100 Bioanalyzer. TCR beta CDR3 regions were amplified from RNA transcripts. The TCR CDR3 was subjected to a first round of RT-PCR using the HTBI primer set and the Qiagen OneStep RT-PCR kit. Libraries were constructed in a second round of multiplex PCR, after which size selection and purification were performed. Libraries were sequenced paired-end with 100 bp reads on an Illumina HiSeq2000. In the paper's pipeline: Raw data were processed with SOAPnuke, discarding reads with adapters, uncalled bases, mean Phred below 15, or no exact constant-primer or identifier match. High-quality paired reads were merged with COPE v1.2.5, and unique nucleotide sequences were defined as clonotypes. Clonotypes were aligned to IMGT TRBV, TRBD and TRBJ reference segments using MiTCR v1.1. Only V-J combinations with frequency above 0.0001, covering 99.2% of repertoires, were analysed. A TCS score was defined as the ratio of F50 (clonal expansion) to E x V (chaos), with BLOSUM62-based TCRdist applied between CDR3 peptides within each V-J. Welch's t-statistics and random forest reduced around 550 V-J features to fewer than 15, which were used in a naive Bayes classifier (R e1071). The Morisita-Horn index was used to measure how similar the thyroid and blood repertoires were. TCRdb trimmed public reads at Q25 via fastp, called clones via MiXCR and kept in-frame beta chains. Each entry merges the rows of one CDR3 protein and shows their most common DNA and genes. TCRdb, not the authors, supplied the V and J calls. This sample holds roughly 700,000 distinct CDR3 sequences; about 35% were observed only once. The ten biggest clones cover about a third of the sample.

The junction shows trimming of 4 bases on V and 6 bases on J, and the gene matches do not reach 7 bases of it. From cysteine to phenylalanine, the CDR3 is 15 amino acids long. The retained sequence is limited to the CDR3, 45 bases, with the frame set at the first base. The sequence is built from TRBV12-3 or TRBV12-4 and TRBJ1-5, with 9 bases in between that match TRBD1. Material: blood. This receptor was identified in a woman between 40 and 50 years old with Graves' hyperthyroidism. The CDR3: CASSYPPGQGQPQHF. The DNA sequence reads TGTGCCAGCAGTTACCCCCCGGGACAGGGTCAGCCCCAGCATTTT.